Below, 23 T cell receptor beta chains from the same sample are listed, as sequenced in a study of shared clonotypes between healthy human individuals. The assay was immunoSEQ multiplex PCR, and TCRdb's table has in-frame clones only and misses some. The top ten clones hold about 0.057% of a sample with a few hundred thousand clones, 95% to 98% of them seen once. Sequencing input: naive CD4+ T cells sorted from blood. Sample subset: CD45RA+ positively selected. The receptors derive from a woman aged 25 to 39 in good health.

The CDR3 protein is CASSYRGGNTGELFF. CDR3 bases: TGTGCCAGCAGTTACAGGGGTGGGAACACCGGGGAGCTGTTTTTT. The chain employs TRBV6-5 and TRBJ2-2; tentatively, D is TRBD1 (5 bases). V lost 2 bases, J lost 1 base, and 8 bases lay in between. Germline-derived CDR1 and CDR2 are MNHEY and SVGAGI. This CDR3 is 15 amino acids long.

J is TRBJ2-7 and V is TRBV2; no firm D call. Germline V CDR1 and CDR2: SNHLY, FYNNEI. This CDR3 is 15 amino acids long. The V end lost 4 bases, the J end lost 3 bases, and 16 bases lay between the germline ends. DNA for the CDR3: TGTGCCAGCAGTGGACGAGAGACAACAGTCTACGAGCAGTACTTC. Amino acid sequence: CASSGRETTVYEQYF.

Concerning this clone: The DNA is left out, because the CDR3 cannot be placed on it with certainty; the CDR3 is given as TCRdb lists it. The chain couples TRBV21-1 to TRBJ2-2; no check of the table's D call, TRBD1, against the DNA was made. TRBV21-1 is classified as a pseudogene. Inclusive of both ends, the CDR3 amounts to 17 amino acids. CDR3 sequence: CASSKGRTVFGAGELFF.

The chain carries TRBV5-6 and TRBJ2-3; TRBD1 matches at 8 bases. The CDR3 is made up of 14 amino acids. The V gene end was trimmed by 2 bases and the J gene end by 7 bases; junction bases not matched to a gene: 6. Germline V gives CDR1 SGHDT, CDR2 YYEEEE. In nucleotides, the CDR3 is TGTGCCAGCAGCTTTACAGGGGGTGGGTATACGCAGTATTTT. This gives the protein CASSFTGGGYTQYF.

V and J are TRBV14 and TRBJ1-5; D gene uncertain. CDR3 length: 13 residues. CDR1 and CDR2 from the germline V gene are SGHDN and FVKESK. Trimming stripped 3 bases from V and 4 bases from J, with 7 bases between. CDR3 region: CASSQMANQPQHF. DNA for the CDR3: TGTGCCAGCAGCCAGATGGCGAATCAGCCCCAGCATTTT.

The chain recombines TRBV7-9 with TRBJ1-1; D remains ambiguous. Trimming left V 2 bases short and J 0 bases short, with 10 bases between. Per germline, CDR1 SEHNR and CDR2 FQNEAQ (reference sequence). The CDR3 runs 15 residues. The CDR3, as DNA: TGTGCCAGCAGCTTATTACCGGGGATGAACACTGAAGCTTTCTTT. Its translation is CASSLLPGMNTEAFF.

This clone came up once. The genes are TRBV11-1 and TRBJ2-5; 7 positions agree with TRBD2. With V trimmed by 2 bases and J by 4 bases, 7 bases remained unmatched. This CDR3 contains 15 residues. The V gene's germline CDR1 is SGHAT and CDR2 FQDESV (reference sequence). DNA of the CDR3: TGTGCCAGCAGCTTATGGCCCCGCGGGGGAGAGACCCAGTACTTC. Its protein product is CASSLWPRGGETQYF.

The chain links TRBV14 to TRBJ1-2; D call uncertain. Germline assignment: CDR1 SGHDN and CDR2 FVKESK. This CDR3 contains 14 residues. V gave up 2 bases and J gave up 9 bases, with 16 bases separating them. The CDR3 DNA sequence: TGTGCCAGCAGCCAAACCGGGTCTCGGGGTCGCTACACCTTC. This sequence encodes CASSQTGSRGRYTF.

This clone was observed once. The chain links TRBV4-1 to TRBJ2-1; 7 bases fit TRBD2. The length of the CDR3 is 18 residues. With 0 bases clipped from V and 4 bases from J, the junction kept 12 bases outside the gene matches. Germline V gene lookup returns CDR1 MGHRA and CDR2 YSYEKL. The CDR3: CASSQETPSGTQYNEQFF. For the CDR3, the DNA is TGCGCCAGCAGCCAAGAAACCCCTAGCGGCACACAGTACAATGAGCAGTTCTTC.

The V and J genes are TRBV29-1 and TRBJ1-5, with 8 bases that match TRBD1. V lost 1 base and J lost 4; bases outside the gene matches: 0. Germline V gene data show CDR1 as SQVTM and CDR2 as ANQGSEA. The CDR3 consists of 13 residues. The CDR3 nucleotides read TGCAGCGTTGAAGGGACAGGGAATCAGCCCCAGCATTTT. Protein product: CSVEGTGNQPQHF.

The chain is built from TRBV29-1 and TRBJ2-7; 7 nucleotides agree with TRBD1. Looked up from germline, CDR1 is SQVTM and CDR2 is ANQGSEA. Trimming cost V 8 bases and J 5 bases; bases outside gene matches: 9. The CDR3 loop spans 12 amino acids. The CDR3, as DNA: TGCAGCTCCCGGACAGGTTTGAACGAGCAGTACTTC. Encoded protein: CSSRTGLNEQYF.

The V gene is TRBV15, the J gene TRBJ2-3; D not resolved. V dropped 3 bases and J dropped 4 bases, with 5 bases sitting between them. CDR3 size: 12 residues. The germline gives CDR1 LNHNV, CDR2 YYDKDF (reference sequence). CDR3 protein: CATSSPADTQYF. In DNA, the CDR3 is TGTGCCACCAGCAGTCCGGCAGATACGCAGTATTTT.

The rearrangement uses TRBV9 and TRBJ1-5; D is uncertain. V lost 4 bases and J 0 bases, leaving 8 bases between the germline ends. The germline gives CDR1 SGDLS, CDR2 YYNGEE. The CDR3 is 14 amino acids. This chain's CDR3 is CASSIGVSNQPQHF. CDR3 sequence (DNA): TGTGCCAGCAGCATCGGAGTTAGCAATCAGCCCCAGCATTTT.

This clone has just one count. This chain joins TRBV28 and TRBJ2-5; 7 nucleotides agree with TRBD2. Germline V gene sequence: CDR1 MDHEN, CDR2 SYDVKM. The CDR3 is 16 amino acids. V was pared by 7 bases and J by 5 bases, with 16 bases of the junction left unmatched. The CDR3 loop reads CASNHGGGRFVETQYF. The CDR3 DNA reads TGTGCCAGCAACCACGGCGGGGGAAGGTTCGTGGAGACCCAGTACTTC.

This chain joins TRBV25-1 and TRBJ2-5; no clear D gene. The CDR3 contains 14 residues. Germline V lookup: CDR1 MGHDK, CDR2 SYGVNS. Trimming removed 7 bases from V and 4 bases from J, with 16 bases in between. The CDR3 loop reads CASTPAGLRETQYF. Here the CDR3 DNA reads TGTGCCAGCACCCCGGCCGGGTTAAGAGAGACCCAGTACTTC. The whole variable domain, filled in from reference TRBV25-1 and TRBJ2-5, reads EADIYQTPRYLVIGTGKKITLECSQTMGHDKMYWYQQDPGMELHLIHYSYGVNSTEKGDLSSESTVSRIRTEHFPLTLESARPSHTSQYLCASTPAGLRETQYFGPGTRLLVL.

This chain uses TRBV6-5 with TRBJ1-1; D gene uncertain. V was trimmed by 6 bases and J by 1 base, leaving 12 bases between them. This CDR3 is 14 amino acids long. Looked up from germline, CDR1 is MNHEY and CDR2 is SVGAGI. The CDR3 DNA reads TGTGCCAGCAGGCTTGACTACCCGAACACTGAAGCTTTCTTT. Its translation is CASRLDYPNTEAFF.

CDR3 in DNA: TGCGCCAGCAGCCCCGGTTGGGGGCAACTTGATACGCAGTATTTT. Translating gives CASSPGWGQLDTQYF. The chain carries TRBV4-1 and TRBJ2-3, with a weak D call TRBD1 (6 bases). Germline CDR1 is MGHRA and CDR2 is YSYEKL. V shed 4 bases and J shed 6 bases, with 17 bases lying between them. The length of the CDR3 is 15 residues.

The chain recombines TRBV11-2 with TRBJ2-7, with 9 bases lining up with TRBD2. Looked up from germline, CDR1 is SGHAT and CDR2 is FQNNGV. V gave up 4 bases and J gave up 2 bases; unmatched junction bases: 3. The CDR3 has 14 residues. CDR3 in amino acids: CASSWLAGTYEQYF. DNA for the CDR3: TGTGCCAGCAGCTGGCTAGCGGGGACCTACGAGCAGTACTTC. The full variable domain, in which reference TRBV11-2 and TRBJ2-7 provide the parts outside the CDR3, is EAGVAQSPRYKIIEKRQSVAFWCNPISGHATLYWYQQILGQGPKLLIQFQNNGVVDDSQLPKDRFSAERLKGVDSTLKIQPAKLEDSAVYLCASSWLAGTYEQYFGPGTRLTVT.

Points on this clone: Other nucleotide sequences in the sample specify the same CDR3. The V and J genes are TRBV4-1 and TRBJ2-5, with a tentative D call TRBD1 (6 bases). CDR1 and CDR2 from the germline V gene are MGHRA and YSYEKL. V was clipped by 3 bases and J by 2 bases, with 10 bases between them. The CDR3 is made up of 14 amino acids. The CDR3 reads CASSHGRGQETQYF. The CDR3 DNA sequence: TGCGCCAGCAGCCACGGCAGGGGACAAGAGACCCAGTACTTC.

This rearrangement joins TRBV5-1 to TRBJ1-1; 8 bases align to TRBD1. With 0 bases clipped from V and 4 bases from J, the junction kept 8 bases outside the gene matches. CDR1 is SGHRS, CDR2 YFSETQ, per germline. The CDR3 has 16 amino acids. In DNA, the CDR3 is TGCGCCAGCAGCTTGGTAGGACAGGGATTGGGCACTGAAGCTTTCTTT. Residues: CASSLVGQGLGTEAFF.

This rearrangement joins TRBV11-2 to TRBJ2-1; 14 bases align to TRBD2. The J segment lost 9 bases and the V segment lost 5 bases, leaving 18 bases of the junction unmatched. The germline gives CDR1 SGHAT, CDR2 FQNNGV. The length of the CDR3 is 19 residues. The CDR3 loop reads CASSLGLAGVRSRSGEQFF. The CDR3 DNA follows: TGTGCCAGCAGCCTGGGACTAGCGGGAGTTAGATCGCGATCGGGTGAGCAGTTCTTC.

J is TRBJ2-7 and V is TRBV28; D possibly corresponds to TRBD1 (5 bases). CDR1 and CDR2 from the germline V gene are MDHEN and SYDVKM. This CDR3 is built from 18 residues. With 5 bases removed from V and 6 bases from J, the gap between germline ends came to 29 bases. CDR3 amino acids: CASSQTDTTNLHSAEQYF. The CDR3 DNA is TGTGCCAGCAGTCAGACGGACACGACCAACCTCCATTCCGCCGAGCAGTACTTC.

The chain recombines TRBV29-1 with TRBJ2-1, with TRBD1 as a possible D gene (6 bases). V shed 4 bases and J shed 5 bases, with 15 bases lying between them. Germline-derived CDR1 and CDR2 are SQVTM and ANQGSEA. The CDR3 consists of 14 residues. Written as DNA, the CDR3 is TGCAGCGTTGTAAAACAGGGTACCAACAATGAGCAGTTCTTC. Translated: CSVVKQGTNNEQFF.